This T cell receptor (beta chain) was sequenced during a study of blood T cell repertoires in COVID-19. Background on the study: Italy, Spain and the United States were the sources of the convalescent and acute COVID-19 samples. T cells, B-cell-depleted T cells, or PBMCs supplied cDNA or gDNA.

The authors' processing: Reference gene primer amplification in the assay estimated nucleated cell counts. The method was immunoSEQ multiplex PCR; TCRdb's version includes in-frame clones alone and lacks a portion of them. V, J and clone size are those of that table, while D and trimming were read from the DNA. In the table there are about 110,000 clones, approximately 80% of which are singletons. Germline V gene data show CDR1 as SGDLS and CDR2 as YYNGEE. CDR3 length: 14 amino acids. V gave up 0 bases and J gave up 4 bases; unmatched junction bases: 2. Sequences were obtained from peripheral blood. The TCR sequence derives from a woman in her seventies with acute or convalescent COVID-19. V usage is TRBV9 and J usage is TRBJ2-7, with TRBD1 matching 9 bases. The CDR3 protein is CASSVEGQGYEQYF. As DNA, the CDR3 is TGTGCCAGCAGCGTAGAGGGACAGGGTTACGAGCAGTACTTC.